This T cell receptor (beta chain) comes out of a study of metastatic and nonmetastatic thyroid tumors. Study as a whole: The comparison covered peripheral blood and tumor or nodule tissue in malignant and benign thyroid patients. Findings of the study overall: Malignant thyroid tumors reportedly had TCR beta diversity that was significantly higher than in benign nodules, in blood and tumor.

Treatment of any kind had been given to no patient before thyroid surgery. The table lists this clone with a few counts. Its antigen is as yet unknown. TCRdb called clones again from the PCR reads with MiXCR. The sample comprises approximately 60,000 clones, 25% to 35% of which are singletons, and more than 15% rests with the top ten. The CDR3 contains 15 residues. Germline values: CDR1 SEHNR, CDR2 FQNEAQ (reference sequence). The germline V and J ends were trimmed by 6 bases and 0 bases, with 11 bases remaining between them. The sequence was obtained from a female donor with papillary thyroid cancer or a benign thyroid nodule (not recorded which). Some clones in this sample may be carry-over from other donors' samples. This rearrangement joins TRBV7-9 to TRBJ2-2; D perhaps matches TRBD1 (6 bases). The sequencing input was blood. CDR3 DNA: TGTGCCAGCAGAATTGGGACAACGAACACCGGGGAGCTGTTTTTT. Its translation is CASRIGTTNTGELFF. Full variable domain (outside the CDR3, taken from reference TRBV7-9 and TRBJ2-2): DTGVSQNPRHKITKRGQNVTFRCDPISEHNRLYWYRQTLGQGPEFLTYFQNEAQLEKSRLLSDRFSAERPKGSFSTLEIQRTEQGDSAMYLCASRIGTTNTGELFFGEGSRLTVL.